The 4 T cell receptor beta chains presented below share a single source sample, sequenced in a study of blood T cell repertoires in COVID-19 (dated by TCRdb to 2018 to 2021). Library generation was performed with the immunoSEQ multiplex PCR assay. Sourced from immuneACCESS, this table was stored by TCRdb with only in-frame sequences that have V and J called. A share of the clones is absent; for the studies checked, an unresolved V gene accounts for under half, and the remainder has no known explanation. This sample holds about 84,000 clones; about four fifths were observed only once. Clones ranked in the top ten supply roughly a sixth of the sample. Sequenced material: peripheral blood. The receptors come from a woman older than 75 with acute or convalescent COVID-19.

The rearrangement joins TRBV24-1 to TRBJ2-3; the match to TRBD2 covers 12 bases. V was pared by 2 bases and J by 2 bases, with 7 bases of the junction left unmatched. Germline V gene sequence: CDR1 KGHDR, CDR2 SFDVKD. The CDR3 contains 18 residues. The CDR3 protein is CATSDSRLAGAHTDTQYF. CDR3 sequence (DNA): TGTGCCACCAGTGATTCCCGACTAGCGGGGGCCCACACAGATACGCAGTATTTT.

The CDR3 here is CATTPTRGAGGRNGELFF. In DNA, the CDR3 is TGTGCCACCACCCCAACCCGTGGGGCGGGGGGGCGGAACGGGGAGCTGTTTTTT. This chain links TRBV5-4 with TRBJ2-2, with TRBD2 matching over 9 bases. J lost 7 bases, V lost 9 bases, and 22 bases had no gene match. CDR1 and CDR2 (germline): SGHNT, YYREEE (reference sequence). CDR3 length equals 18 residues.

The count of this clone is one. This sequence joins TRBV10-1 and TRBJ1-6, with 9 bases aligning to TRBD1. V lost 6 bases and J lost 5; bases outside the gene matches: 14. Looked up from germline, CDR1 is WNHNN and CDR2 is SYGVQD (reference sequence). There are 18 residues in the CDR3. CDR3 sequence reads: CASSPGQGISPDNSPLHF. The CDR3 bases are TGCGCCAGCAGCCCGGGACAGGGCATTTCCCCCGATAATTCACCCCTCCACTTT.

The chain joins TRBV5-6 to TRBJ1-5, with no clear D. The ends were cut back, 0 bases at V and 5 bases at J, with 6 bases in the middle. Germline loops: CDR1 SGHDT, CDR2 YYEEEE. This CDR3 is built from 13 residues. Written as DNA, the CDR3 is TGTGCCAGCAGCTTGGGGGCCCATCAGCCCCAGCATTTT. As protein: CASSLGAHQPQHF.